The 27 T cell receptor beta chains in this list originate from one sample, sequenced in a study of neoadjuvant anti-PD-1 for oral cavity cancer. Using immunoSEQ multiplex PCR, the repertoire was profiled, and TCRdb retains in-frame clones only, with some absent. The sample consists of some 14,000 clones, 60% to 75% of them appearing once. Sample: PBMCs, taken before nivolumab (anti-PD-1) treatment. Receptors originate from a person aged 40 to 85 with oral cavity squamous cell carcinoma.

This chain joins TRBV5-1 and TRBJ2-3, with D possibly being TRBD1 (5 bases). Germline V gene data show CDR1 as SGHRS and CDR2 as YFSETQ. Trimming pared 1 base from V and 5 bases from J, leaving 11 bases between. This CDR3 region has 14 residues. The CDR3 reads CASSLYVGEDTQYF. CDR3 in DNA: TGCGCCAGCAGCTTGTACGTAGGGGAAGATACGCAGTATTTT.

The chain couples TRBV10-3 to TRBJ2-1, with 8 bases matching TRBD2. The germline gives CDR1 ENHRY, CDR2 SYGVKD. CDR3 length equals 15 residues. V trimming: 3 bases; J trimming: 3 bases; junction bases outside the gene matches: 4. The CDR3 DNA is TGTGCCATCAGTGATCAGCGGGGGATCTACAATGAGCAGTTCTTC. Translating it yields CAISDQRGIYNEQFF.

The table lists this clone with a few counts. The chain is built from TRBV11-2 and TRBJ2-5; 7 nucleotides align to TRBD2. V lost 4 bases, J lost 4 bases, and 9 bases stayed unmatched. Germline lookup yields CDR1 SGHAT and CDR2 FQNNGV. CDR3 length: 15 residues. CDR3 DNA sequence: TGTGCCAGCAGCTCAACGGGGGGTAGCAGAGAGACCCAGTACTTC. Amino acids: CASSSTGGSRETQYF.

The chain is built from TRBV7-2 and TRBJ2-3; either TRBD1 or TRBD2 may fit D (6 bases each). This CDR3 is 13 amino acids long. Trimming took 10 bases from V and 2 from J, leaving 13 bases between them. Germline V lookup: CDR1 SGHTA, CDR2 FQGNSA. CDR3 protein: CATQGRFTDTQYF. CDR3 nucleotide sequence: TGTGCCACCCAGGGGAGGTTCACAGATACGCAGTATTTT.

The CDR3 sequence is CASSLPKETQYF. Written as DNA, the CDR3 is TGTGCCAGCAGCTTGCCGAAAGAGACCCAGTACTTC. The V call is TRBV5-6, the J call TRBJ2-5; D gene ambiguous. The germline gives CDR1 SGHDT, CDR2 YYEEEE. V lost 1 base to trimming and J lost 3 bases, with 4 bases between them. The length of the CDR3 is 12 residues.

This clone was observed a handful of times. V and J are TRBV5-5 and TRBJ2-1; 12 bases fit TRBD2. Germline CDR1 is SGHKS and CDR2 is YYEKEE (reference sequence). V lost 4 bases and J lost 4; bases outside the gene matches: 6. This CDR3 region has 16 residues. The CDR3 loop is CASSIPSGGAYNEQFF. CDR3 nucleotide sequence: TGTGCCAGCAGCATTCCTAGCGGGGGGGCTTACAATGAGCAGTTCTTC.

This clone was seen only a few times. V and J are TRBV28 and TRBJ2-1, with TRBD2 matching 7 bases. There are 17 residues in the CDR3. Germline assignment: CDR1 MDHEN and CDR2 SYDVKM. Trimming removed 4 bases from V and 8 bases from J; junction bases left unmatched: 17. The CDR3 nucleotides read TGTGCCAGCAGTTCCTCCTCCATTCTCACCGGGGGGTATGAGCAGTTCTTC. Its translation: CASSSSSILTGGYEQFF.

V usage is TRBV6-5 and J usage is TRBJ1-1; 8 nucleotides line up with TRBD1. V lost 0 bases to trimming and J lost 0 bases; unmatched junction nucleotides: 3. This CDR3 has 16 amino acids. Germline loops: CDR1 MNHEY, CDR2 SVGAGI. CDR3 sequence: CASSYSQGAMNTEAFF. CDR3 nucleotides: TGTGCCAGCAGTTACTCGCAGGGGGCAATGAACACTGAAGCTTTCTTT.

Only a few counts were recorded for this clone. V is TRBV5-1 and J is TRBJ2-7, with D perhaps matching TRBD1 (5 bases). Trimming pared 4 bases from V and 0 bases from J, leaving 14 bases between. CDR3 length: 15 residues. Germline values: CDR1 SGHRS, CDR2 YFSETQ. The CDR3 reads CASSQQGVASYEQYF. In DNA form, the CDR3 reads TGCGCCAGCAGCCAACAAGGGGTGGCCTCCTACGAGCAGTACTTC.

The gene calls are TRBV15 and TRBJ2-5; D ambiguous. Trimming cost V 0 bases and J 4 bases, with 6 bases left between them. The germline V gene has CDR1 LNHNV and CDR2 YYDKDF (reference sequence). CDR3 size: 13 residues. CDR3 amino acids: CATSRDPAETQYF. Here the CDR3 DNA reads TGTGCCACCAGCAGAGACCCCGCAGAGACCCAGTACTTC.

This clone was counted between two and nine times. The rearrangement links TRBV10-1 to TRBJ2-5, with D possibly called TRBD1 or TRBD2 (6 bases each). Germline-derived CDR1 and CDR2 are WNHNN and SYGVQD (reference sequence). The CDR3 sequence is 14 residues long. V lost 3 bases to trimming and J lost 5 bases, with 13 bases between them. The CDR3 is CASSDAGRGETQYF. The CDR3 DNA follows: TGCGCCAGCAGTGATGCGGGAAGGGGGGAGACCCAGTACTTC.

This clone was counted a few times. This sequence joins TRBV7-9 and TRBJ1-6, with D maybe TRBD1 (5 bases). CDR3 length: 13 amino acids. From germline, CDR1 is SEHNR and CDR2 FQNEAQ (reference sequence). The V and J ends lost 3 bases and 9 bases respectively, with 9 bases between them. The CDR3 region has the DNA TGTGCCAGCAGCTTCACCCAGGGTTCACCCCTCCACTTT. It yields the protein CASSFTQGSPLHF.

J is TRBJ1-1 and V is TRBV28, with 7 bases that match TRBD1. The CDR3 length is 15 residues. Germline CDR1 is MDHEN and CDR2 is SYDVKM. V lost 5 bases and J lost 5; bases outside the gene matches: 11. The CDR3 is CASSPRGIIGTEAFF. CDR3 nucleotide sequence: TGTGCCAGCAGTCCCAGGGGGATAATTGGGACTGAAGCTTTCTTT. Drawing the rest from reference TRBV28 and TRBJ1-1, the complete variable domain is DVKVTQSSRYLVKRTGEKVFLECVQDMDHENMFWYRQDPGLGLRLIYFSYDVKMKEKGDIPEGYSVSREKKERFSLILESASTNQTSMYLCASSPRGIIGTEAFFGQGTRLTVV.

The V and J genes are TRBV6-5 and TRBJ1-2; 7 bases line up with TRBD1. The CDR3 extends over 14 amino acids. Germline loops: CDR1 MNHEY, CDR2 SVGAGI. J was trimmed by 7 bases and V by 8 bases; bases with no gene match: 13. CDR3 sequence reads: CASSPREGALGYTF. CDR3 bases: TGTGCCAGCTCACCTCGGGAGGGGGCGCTTGGCTACACCTTC.

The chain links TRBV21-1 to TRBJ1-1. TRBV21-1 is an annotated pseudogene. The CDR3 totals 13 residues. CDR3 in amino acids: CASLQGGDTEAFF. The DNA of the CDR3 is TGTGCCAGCCTCCAAGGAGGGGACACTGAAGCTTTCTTT.

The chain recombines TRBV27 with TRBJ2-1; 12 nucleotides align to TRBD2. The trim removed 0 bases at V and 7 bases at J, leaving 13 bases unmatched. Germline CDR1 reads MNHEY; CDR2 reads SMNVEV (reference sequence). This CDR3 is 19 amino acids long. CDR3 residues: CASSLSRTSGRMVDNEQFF. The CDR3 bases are TGTGCCAGCAGTTTATCGAGAACTAGCGGGAGGATGGTGGATAATGAGCAGTTCTTC.

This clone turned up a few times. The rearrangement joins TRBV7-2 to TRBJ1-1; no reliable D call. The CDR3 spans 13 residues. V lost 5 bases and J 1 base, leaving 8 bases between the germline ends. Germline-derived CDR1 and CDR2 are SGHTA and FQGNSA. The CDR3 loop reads CASSTTRNTEAFF. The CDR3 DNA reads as TGTGCCAGCAGCACAACACGGAACACTGAAGCTTTCTTT.

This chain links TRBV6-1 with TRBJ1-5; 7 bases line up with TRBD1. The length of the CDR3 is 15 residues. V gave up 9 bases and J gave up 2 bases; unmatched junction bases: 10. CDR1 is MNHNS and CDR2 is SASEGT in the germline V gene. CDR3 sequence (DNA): TGTGCCAGTTCCACCCAAACAGGGGGCAATCAGCCCCAGCATTTT. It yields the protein CASSTQTGGNQPQHF.

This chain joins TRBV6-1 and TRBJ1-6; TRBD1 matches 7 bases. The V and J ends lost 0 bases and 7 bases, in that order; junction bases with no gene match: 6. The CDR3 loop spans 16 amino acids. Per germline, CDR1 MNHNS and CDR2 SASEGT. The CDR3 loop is CASSEARGRWNSPLHF. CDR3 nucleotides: TGTGCCAGCAGTGAAGCGAGGGGGCGGTGGAATTCACCCCTCCACTTT.

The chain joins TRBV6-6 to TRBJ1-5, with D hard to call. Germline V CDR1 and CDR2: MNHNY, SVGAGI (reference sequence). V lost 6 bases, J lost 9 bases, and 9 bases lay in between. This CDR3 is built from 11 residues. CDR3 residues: CASSPGRPQHF. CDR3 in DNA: TGTGCCAGCAGCCCCGGGAGGCCCCAGCATTTT.

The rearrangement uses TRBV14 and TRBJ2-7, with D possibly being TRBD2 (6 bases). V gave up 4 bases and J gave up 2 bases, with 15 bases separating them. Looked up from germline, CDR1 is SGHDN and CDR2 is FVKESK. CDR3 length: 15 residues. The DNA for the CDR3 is TGTGCCAGCAGCCCTATGGGGTGGGGGGCCTACGAGCAGTACTTC. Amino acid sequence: CASSPMGWGAYEQYF.

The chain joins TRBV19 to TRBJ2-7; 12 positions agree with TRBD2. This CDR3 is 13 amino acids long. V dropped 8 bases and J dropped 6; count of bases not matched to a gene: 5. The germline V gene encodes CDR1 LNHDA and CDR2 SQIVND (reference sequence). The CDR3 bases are TGTGCCAGTGGACTAGCGGGACTTGGCGAGCAGTACTTC. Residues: CASGLAGLGEQYF.

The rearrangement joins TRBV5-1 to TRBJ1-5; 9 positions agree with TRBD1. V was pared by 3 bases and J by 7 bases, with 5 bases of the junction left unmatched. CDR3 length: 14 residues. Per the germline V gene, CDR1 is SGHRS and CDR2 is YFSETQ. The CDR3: CASSSGQGHQPQHF. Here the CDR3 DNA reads TGCGCCAGCAGCTCGGGACAGGGACACCAGCCCCAGCATTTT. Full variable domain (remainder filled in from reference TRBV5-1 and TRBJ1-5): KAGVTQTPRYLIKTRGQQVTLSCSPISGHRSVSWYQQTPGQGLQFLFEYFSETQRNKGNFPGRFSGRQFSNSRSEMNVSTLELGDSALYLCASSSGQGHQPQHFGDGTRLSIL.

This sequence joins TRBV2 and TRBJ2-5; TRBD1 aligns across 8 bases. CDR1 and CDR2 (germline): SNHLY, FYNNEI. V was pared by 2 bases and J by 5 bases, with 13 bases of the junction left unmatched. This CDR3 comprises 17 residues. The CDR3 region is CASSEWVRDRGLETQYF. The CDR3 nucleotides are TGTGCCAGCAGTGAATGGGTTAGAGACAGGGGTCTCGAGACCCAGTACTTC.

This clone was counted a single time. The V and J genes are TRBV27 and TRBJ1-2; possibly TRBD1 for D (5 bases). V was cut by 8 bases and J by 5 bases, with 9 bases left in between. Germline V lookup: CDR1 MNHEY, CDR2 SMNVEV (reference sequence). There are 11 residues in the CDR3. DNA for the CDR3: TGTGCCAGCCAAGGGGTTTATGGCTACACCTTC. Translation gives CASQGVYGYTF.

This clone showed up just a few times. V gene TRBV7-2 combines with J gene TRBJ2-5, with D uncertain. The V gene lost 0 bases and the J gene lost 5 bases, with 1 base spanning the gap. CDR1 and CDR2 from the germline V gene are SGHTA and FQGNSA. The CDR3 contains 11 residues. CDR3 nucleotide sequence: TGTGCCAGCAGCTTAGCTGAGACCCAGTACTTC. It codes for CASSLAETQYF.

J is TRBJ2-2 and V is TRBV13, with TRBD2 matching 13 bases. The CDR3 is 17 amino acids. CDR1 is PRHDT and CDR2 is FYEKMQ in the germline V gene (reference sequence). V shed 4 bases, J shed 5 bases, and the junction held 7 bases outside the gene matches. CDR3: CASSSGLAGVRTGELFF. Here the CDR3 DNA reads TGTGCCAGCAGCTCTGGACTAGCGGGGGTAAGGACCGGGGAGCTGTTTTTT.